Listed here are 19 T cell receptor beta chains from one sample, sequenced in a study of T cells expressing NK-cell markers. Reanalyzing the 5' RACE reads, TCRdb keeps one entry per CDR3 protein, without DNA. The sample table includes around 100,000 distinct CDR3 sequences. Sequences were obtained from blood T cells: a sorted CD56 or NKG2C T cell subset, CD4+ or CD8+ T cells, or bulk PBMC T cells (not recorded which). The receptors stem from a woman aged 18 to 69 in good health.

This chain links TRBV4-3 with TRBJ2-5; TCRdb's D gene call, TRBD1, goes unchecked for lack of DNA. CDR1 LGHNA and CDR2 YSLEER come from the germline V gene. This CDR3 region has 15 residues. CDR3 amino acids: CASSQGARESETQYF.

J is TRBJ2-5 and V is TRBV28; TCRdb picks TRBD1, but there is no DNA to check that call. Germline lookup yields CDR1 MDHEN and CDR2 SYDVKM. The CDR3 runs 15 residues. This CDR3 reads CASSFRDTPGETQYF. The full variable domain, with the rest looked up from reference TRBV28 and TRBJ2-5, is DVKVTQSSRYLVKRTGEKVFLECVQDMDHENMFWYRQDPGLGLRLIYFSYDVKMKEKGDIPEGYSVSREKKERFSLILESASTNQTSMYLCASSFRDTPGETQYFGPGTRLLVL.

The rearrangement uses TRBV29-1 and TRBJ2-3; without DNA, the TCRdb call of TRBD1 cannot be checked. Germline CDR1 is SQVTM and CDR2 is ANQGSEA. This CDR3 spans 13 amino acids. The CDR3 protein is CSAPSTGPDTQYF.

The J gene is TRBJ1-1, the V gene TRBV5-1. The CDR3 runs 13 residues. CDR1 and CDR2 (germline): SGHRS, YFSETQ. The CDR3 loop reads CASSLHKLTEAFF. Full variable domain (rest looked up from reference TRBV5-1 and TRBJ1-1): KAGVTQTPRYLIKTRGQQVTLSCSPISGHRSVSWYQQTPGQGLQFLFEYFSETQRNKGNFPGRFSGRQFSNSRSEMNVSTLELGDSALYLCASSLHKLTEAFFGQGTRLTVV.

The rearrangement uses TRBV28 and TRBJ2-2; TCRdb picks TRBD1, but there is no DNA to check that call. Looked up from germline, CDR1 is MDHEN and CDR2 is SYDVKM. The CDR3 is 15 amino acids. This CDR3 reads CASSFYRTNTGELFF.

The chain combines TRBV4-3 with TRBJ1-2; TCRdb indicates TRBD1, and absent DNA this call remains unverified. Germline V gene lookup returns CDR1 LGHNA and CDR2 YSLEER. The CDR3 consists of 15 residues. CDR3 residues: CASSQSQAGGTGYTF.

The chain is built from TRBV29-1 and TRBJ2-2. Germline assignment: CDR1 SQVTM and CDR2 ANQGSEA. The CDR3 runs 11 residues. CDR3 amino acids: CSAIVTGELFF.

V is TRBV5-1 and J is TRBJ1-1. Looked up from germline, CDR1 is SGHRS and CDR2 is YFSETQ. The CDR3 is 14 amino acids. The CDR3 sequence is CASSLAGSYTEAFF.

The V call is TRBV20-1, the J call TRBJ2-7; TCRdb names TRBD1, which stays unverified in the absence of DNA. The CDR3 runs 15 residues. The V gene's germline CDR1 is DFQATT and CDR2 SNEGSKA (reference sequence). The CDR3 protein is CSARARGREGLEQYF.

CDR3 in amino acids: CSVQGEVYGYTF. The chain joins TRBV29-1 to TRBJ1-2. Germline CDR1 reads SQVTM; CDR2 reads ANQGSEA. This CDR3 has 12 residues.

The gene calls are TRBV7-9 and TRBJ2-7. This CDR3 spans 13 amino acids. CDR1 is SEHNR, CDR2 FQNEAQ, per germline (reference sequence). This chain's CDR3 is CASSSGMRTEQYF.

V is TRBV12-3 or TRBV12-4 and J is TRBJ2-2. This CDR3 contains 13 residues. The CDR3 spells CASSLMGIGELFF.

The V call is TRBV12-3 or TRBV12-4, the J call TRBJ2-2; TCRdb reports TRBD2, a call that lacks DNA to check it against. The CDR3 is 13 amino acids. CDR3 sequence: CASSFWRAGELFF.

V and J are TRBV6-2 or TRBV6-3 and TRBJ2-7; TCRdb reports TRBD1, a call that lacks DNA to check it against. Germline-derived CDR1 and CDR2 are MNHEY and SVGEGT. The CDR3 extends over 14 amino acids. The CDR3 spells CASQPSASAPEQYF.

The J gene is TRBJ2-5, the V gene TRBV11-2; the TCRdb call, TRBD1, lacks DNA for checking. The CDR3 is 15 residues long. The germline CDR1 and CDR2 sequences are SGHAT and FQNNGV. CDR3 sequence reads: CASSVTQGPQETQYF.

The chain has TRBV5-5 and TRBJ1-5; without DNA, the TCRdb call of TRBD1 cannot be checked. Germline lookup yields CDR1 SGHKS and CDR2 YYEKEE (reference sequence). CDR3 length: 15 residues. This CDR3 reads CASSFGQSGSQPQHF.

The chain joins TRBV5-1 to TRBJ2-1; TCRdb lists TRBD2, though no DNA is available to test this call. The CDR3 spans 14 residues. Germline V gene sequence: CDR1 SGHRS, CDR2 YFSETQ. The CDR3 sequence: CASSGLAGYNEQFF. Variable domain in full (rest from reference TRBV5-1 and TRBJ2-1): KAGVTQTPRYLIKTRGQQVTLSCSPISGHRSVSWYQQTPGQGLQFLFEYFSETQRNKGNFPGRFSGRQFSNSRSEMNVSTLELGDSALYLCASSGLAGYNEQFFGPGTRLTVL.

The CDR3 sequence: CSARDVTEAFF. V gene TRBV20-1 combines with J gene TRBJ1-1; the D call from TCRdb, TRBD1, cannot be confirmed without DNA. Germline V CDR1 and CDR2: DFQATT, SNEGSKA (reference sequence). The CDR3 covers 11 residues.

This sequence joins TRBV7-9 and TRBJ2-5; TCRdb lists TRBD2, though no DNA is available to test this call. Germline loops: CDR1 SEHNR, CDR2 FQNEAQ (reference sequence). The CDR3 is 14 amino acids. This chain's CDR3 is CASLGTARRETQYF.